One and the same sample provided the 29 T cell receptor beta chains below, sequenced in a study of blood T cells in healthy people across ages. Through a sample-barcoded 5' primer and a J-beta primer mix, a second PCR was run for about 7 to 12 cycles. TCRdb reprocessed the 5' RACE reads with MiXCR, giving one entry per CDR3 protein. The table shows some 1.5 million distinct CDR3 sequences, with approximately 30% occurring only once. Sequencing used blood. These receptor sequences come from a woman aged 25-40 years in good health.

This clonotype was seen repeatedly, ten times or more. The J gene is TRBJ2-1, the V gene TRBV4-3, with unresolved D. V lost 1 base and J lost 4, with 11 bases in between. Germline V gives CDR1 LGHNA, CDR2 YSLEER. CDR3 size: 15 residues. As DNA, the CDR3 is TGCGCCAGCAGCCAAGTTGGCTTCTCATACAATGAGCAGTTCTTC. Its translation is CASSQVGFSYNEQFF.

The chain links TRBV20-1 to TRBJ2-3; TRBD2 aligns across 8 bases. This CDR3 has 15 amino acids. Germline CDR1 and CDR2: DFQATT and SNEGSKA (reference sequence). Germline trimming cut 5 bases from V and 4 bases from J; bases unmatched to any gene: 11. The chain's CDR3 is CSAARPAGGPDTQYF. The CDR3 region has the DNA TGCAGTGCTGCCCGGCCTGCGGGAGGTCCAGATACGCAGTATTTT.

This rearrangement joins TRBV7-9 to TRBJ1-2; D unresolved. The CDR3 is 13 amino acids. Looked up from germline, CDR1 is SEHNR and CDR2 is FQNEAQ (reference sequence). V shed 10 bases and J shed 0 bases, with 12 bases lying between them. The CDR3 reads CATRGGANYGYTF. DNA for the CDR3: TGTGCCACGCGAGGTGGGGCTAACTATGGCTACACCTTC.

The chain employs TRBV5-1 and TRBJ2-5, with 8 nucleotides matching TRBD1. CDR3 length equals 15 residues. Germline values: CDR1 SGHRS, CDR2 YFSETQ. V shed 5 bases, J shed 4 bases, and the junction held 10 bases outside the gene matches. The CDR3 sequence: CASRRATGGAETQYF. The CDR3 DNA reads TGCGCCAGCAGACGCGCCACAGGGGGAGCAGAGACCCAGTACTTC.

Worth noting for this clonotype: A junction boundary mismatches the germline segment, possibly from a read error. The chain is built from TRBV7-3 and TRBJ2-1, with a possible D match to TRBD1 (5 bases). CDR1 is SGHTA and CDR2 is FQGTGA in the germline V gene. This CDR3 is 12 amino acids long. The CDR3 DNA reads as TGTGCCATCAGCTCCCTCCAGGGATCTAAGTTCTTC. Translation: CAISSLQGSKFF.

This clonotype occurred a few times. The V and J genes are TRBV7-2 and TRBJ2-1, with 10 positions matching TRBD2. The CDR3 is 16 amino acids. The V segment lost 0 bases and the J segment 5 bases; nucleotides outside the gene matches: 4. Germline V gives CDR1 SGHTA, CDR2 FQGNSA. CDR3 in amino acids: CASSLARTSGNNEQFF. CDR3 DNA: TGTGCCAGCAGCTTAGCAAGGACTAGCGGAAACAATGAGCAGTTCTTC.

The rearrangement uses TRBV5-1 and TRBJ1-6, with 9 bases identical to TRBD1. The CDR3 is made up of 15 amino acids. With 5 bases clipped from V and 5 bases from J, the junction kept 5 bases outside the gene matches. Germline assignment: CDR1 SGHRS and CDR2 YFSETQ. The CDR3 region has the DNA TGCGCCAGCAGTTCCGACAGGGGGGATAATTCACCCCTCCACTTT. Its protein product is CASSSDRGDNSPLHF.

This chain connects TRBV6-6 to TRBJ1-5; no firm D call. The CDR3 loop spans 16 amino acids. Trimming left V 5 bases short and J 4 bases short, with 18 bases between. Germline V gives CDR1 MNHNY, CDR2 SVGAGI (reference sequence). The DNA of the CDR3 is TGTGCCAGCAGTCCCGGACCGGGCCGTACAAATCAGCCCCAGCATTTT. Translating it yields CASSPGPGRTNQPQHF.

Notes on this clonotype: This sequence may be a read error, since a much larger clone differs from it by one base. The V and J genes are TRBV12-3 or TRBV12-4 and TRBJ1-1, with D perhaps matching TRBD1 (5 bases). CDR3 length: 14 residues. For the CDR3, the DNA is TGTGCCGGCAGAAACCTGGGGGGGACCACTGAAGCTTTCTTT. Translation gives CAGRNLGGTTEAFF.

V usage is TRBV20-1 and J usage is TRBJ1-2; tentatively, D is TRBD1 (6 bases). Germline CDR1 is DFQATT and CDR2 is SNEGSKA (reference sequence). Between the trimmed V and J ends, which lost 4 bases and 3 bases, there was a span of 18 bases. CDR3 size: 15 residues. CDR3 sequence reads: CSATLFMGGHYGYTF. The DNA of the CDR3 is TGCAGTGCTACCCTTTTTATGGGGGGGCACTATGGCTACACCTTC.

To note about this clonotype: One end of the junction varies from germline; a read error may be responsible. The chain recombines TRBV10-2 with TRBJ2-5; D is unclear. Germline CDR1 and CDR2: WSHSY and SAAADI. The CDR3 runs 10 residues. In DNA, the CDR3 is TGCGCCAGCAGGGGGTGCGAGCAGGACTTC. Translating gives CASRGCEQDF.

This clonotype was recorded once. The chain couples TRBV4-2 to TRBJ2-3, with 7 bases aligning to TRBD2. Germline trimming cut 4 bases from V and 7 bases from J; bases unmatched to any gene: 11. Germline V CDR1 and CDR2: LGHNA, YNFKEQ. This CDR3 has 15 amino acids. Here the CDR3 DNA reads TGTGCCAGCAGCCCTCTGACTAGCTTTGGAAATACGCAGTATTTT. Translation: CASSPLTSFGNTQYF.

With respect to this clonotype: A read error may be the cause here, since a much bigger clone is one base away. As DNA, the CDR3 is TGTGCCAGCAGTTACTTTTCGGCGGCGGCCTACAATGAGCAGTACTTC. Its protein product is CASSYFSAAAYNEQYF. V gene TRBV6-2 or TRBV6-3 combines with J gene TRBJ2-7; no clear D. CDR3 length equals 16 residues. The V gene's germline CDR1 is MNHEY and CDR2 SVGEGT. V lost 1 base, J lost 7 bases, and 20 bases lay in between.

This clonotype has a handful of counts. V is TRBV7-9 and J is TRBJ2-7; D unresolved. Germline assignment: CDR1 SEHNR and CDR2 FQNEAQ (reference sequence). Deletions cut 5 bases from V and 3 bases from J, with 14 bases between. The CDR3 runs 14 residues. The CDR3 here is CASSPDLLNYEQYF. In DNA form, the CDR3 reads TGTGCCAGCAGCCCGGACCTCCTCAACTACGAGCAGTACTTC.

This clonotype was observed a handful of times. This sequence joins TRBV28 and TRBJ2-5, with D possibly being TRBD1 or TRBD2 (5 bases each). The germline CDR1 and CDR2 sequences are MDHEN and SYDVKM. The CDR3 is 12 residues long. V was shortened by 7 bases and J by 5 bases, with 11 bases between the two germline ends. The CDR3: CASTSREETQYF. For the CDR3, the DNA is TGTGCCAGCACGTCCAGGGAGGAGACCCAGTACTTC.

CDR3 coding DNA: TGTGCCAGCAGCAACCCCCGTGGGCGAGAGACCCAGTACTTC. Protein sequence: CASSNPRGRETQYF. The chain links TRBV7-2 to TRBJ2-5; D call uncertain. The V end was cut by 5 bases, the J end by 4 bases, with 14 bases between. The CDR3 runs to 14 residues. The germline V gene has CDR1 SGHTA and CDR2 FQGNSA.

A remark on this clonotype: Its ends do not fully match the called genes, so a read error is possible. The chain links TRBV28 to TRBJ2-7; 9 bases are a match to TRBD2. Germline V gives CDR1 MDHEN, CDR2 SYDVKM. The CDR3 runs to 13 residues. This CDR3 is CAGSGGPTYEQYF. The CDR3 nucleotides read TGTGCCGGCAGCGGGGGGCCAACCTACGAGCAGTACTTC.

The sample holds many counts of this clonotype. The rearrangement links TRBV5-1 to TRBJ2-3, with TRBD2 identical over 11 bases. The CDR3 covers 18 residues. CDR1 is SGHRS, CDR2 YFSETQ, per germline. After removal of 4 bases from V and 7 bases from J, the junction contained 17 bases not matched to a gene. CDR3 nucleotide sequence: TGCGCCAGCAGCCTGGACCCACTCCTAGCGGGGGGCGATCATACGCAGTATTTT. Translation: CASSLDPLLAGGDHTQYF.

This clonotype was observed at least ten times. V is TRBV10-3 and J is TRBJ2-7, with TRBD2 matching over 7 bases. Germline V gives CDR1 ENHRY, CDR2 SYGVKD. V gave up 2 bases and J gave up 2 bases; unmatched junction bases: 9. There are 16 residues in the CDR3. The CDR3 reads CAISEGLADLAYEQYF. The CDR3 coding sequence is TGTGCCATCAGTGAGGGTCTAGCGGACTTAGCCTACGAGCAGTACTTC.

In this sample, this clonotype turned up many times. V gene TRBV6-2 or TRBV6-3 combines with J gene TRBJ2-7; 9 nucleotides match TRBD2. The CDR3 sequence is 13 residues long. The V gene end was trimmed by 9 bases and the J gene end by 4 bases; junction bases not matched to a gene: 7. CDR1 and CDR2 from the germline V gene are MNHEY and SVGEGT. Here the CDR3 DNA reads TGTGCCAGTCTACTAGCGGGCGGTTACGAGCAGTACTTC. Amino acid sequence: CASLLAGGYEQYF.

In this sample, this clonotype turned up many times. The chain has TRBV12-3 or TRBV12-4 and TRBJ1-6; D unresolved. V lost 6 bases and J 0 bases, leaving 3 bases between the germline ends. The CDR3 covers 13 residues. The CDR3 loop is CASSGSYNSPLHF. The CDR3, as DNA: TGTGCCAGCAGCGGCTCCTATAATTCACCCCTCCACTTT.

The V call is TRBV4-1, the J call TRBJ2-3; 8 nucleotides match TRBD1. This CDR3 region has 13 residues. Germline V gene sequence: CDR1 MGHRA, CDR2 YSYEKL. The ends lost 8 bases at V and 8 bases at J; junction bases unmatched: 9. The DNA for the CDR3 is TGCGCCAGCGGGGGGACAGGCATAGGTACGCAGTATTTT. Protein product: CASGGTGIGTQYF.

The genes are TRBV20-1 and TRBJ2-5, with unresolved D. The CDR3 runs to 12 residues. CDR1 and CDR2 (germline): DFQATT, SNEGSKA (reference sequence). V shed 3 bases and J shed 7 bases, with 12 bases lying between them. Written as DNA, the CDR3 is TGCAGTGCTAGGTCCCCAGAGCGGACCCAGTACTTC. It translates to CSARSPERTQYF.

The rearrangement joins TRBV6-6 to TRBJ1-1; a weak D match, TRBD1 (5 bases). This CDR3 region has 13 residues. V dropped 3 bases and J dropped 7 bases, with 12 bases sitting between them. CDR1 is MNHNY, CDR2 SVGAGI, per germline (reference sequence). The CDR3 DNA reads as TGTGCCAGCAGTTATTCTGAGGGGCTTGAAGCTTTCTTT. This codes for CASSYSEGLEAFF.

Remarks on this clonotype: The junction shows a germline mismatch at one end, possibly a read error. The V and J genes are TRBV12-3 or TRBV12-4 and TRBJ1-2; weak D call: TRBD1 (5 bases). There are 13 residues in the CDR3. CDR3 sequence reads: CTSSQRDLYGYTF. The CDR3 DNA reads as TGTACCAGCAGCCAAAGGGACCTCTATGGCTACACCTTC.

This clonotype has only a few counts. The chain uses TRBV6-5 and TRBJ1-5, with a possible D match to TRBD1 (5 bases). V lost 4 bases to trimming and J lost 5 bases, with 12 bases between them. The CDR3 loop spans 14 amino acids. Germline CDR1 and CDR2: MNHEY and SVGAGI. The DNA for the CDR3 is TGTGCCAGCAGTTGGCGCAGGGATTATCAGCCCCAGCATTTT. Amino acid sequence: CASSWRRDYQPQHF.

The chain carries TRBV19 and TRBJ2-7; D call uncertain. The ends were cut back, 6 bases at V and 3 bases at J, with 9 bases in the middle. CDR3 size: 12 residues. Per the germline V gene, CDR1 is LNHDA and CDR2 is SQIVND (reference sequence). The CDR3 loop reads CASSADNYEQYF. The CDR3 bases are TGTGCCAGTAGCGCAGACAACTACGAGCAGTACTTC. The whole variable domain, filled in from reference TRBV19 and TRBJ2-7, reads DGGITQSPKYLFRKEGQNVTLSCEQNLNHDAMYWYRQDPGQGLRLIYYSQIVNDFQKGDIAEGYSVSREKKESFPLTVTSAQKNPTAFYLCASSADNYEQYFGPGTRLTVT.

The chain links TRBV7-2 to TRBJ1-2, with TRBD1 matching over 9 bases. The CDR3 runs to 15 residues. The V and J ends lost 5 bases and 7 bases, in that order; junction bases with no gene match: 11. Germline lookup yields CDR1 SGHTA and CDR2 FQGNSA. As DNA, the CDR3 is TGTGCCAGCAGCCAAGACAGGGACAGGGCTCTTGGCTACACCTTC. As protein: CASSQDRDRALGYTF.

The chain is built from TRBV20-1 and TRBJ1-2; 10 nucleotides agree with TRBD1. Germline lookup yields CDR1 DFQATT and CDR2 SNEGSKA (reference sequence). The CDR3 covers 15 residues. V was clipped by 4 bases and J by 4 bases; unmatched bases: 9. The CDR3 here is CSAMSSGTGAYGYTF. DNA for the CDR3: TGCAGTGCTATGAGCTCGGGGACAGGGGCCTATGGCTACACCTTC.